Shown below are 26 T cell receptor beta chains from a single sample sequenced in a study of CD8 T cells in Susac syndrome. The RNA input was roughly 0.45 to 1 ug, and it was reverse transcribed with random hexamers. MiXCR was run by TCRdb on the immunoSEQ multiplex PCR reads, yielding one entry per CDR3 protein. The sample lists roughly 250,000 distinct CDR3 sequences, about 96% occurring once. Material: CD4+ T cells from PBMCs. The origin of the receptors is a human donor with Susac syndrome.

V and J are TRBV27 and TRBJ1-1; no definite D call. The V end was cut by 7 bases, the J end by 6 bases, with 18 bases between. The CDR3 covers 14 residues. Per germline, CDR1 MNHEY and CDR2 SMNVEV (reference sequence). The CDR3 region has the DNA TGTGCCAGCAACCTGGACGGGGAGGGCGCTGAAGCTTTCTTT. Its translation is CASNLDGEGAEAFF.

The genes are TRBV7-9 and TRBJ2-5; maybe TRBD1 (7 bases). The CDR3 contains 16 residues. V was pared by 5 bases and J by 0 bases, with 16 bases between. Germline values: CDR1 SEHNR, CDR2 FQNEAQ (reference sequence). CDR3 DNA: TGTGCCAGCAGCCCCAGACAGGGACTTTACCAAGAGACCCAGTACTTC. It encodes CASSPRQGLYQETQYF.

This chain uses TRBV25-1 with TRBJ2-7; 11 nucleotides agree with TRBD2. CDR1 is MGHDK, CDR2 SYGVNS, per germline. Germline trimming cut 2 bases from V and 4 bases from J; bases unmatched to any gene: 4. This CDR3 has 15 amino acids. CDR3 DNA: TGTGCCAGCAGTGAACCCGGGACTAGCGGTTACGAGCAGTACTTC. Translating it yields CASSEPGTSGYEQYF.

The chain joins TRBV27 to TRBJ1-4; D gene uncertain. The CDR3 has 18 residues. Germline assignment: CDR1 MNHEY and CDR2 SMNVEV (reference sequence). Trimming removed 3 bases at V and 2 bases at J, with 19 bases between. The CDR3 region is CASSFKPITPSTNEKLFF. DNA of the CDR3: TGTGCCAGCAGTTTTAAACCTATAACCCCCTCGACTAATGAAAAACTGTTTTTT.

This chain joins TRBV13 and TRBJ1-1; no firm D call. V dropped 5 bases and J dropped 10 bases, with 11 bases sitting between them. CDR1 and CDR2 from the germline V gene are PRHDT and FYEKMQ (reference sequence). This CDR3 comprises 11 residues. CDR3 in amino acids: CASSADSGAFF. CDR3 DNA sequence: TGTGCCAGCAGCGCCGACTCGGGAGCTTTCTTT. Full variable domain (remainder filled in from reference TRBV13 and TRBJ1-1): AAGVIQSPRHLIKEKRETATLKCYPIPRHDTVYWYQQGPGQDPQFLISFYEKMQSDKGSIPDRFSAQQFSDYHSELNMSSLELGDSALYFCASSADSGAFFGQGTRLTVV.

The chain employs TRBV20-1 and TRBJ2-1; TRBD2 matches at 8 bases. The V and J ends lost 1 base and 4 bases, in that order; junction bases with no gene match: 3. The germline gives CDR1 DFQATT, CDR2 SNEGSKA (reference sequence). The CDR3 contains 14 residues. The CDR3 nucleotides read TGCAGTGCTAGAGGACTAGCGCGATACAATGAGCAGTTCTTC. Translated: CSARGLARYNEQFF.

V is TRBV5-1 and J is TRBJ2-1; TRBD2 aligns across 10 bases. Germline values: CDR1 SGHRS, CDR2 YFSETQ. V gave up 3 bases and J gave up 10 bases; unmatched junction bases: 16. The CDR3 runs to 17 residues. The chain's CDR3 is CASSSWAASGRAGEQFF. CDR3 sequence (DNA): TGCGCCAGCAGCTCATGGGCGGCGAGCGGGAGGGCAGGAGAGCAGTTCTTC.

The genes are TRBV2 and TRBJ2-2; D unclear. V lost 7 bases and J 3 bases, leaving 12 bases between the germline ends. The CDR3 runs to 14 residues. CDR1 SNHLY and CDR2 FYNNEI come from the germline V gene. DNA for the CDR3: TGTGCCAGCAAGTTAGGGTCCGACACCGGGGAGCTGTTTTTT. Protein sequence: CASKLGSDTGELFF.

The gene calls are TRBV9 and TRBJ2-2; 7 bases agree with TRBD2. V was pared by 0 bases and J by 2 bases, with 1 base of the junction left unmatched. The CDR3 length is 15 residues. The V gene's germline CDR1 is SGDLS and CDR2 YYNGEE. The CDR3 DNA follows: TGTGCCAGCAGCGTAGTAGCGGGTAACACCGGGGAGCTGTTTTTT. Translating it yields CASSVVAGNTGELFF.

The genes are TRBV6-1 and TRBJ2-6; TRBD1 matches at 11 bases. Germline V gene sequence: CDR1 MNHNS, CDR2 SASEGT. V lost 7 bases to trimming and J lost 2 bases; unmatched junction nucleotides: 7. The CDR3 spans 17 residues. CDR3 residues: CASTKGQGGPGANVLTF. The CDR3 bases are TGTGCCAGCACTAAGGGACAGGGGGGCCCTGGGGCCAACGTCCTGACTTTC.

The J gene is TRBJ2-7, the V gene TRBV15; 10 bases line up with TRBD2. The CDR3 is 16 residues long. V gave up 3 bases and J gave up 3 bases; unmatched junction bases: 8. Germline V gene sequence: CDR1 LNHNV, CDR2 YYDKDF (reference sequence). Written as DNA, the CDR3 is TGTGCCACCAGCAGCCCCGGACTAGCGGAACGCTACGAGCAGTACTTC. Translated, it gives CATSSPGLAERYEQYF. Combining the CDR3 with reference TRBV15 and TRBJ2-7 gives the whole variable domain DAMVIQNPRYQVTQFGKPVTLSCSQTLNHNVMYWYQQKSSQAPKLLFHYYDKDFNNEADTPDNFQSRRPNTSFCFLDIRSPGLGDTAMYLCATSSPGLAERYEQYFGPGTRLTVT.

The V call is TRBV10-1, the J call TRBJ1-1; D gene uncertain. The CDR3 totals 13 residues. In germline, CDR1 is WNHNN, CDR2 SYGVQD (reference sequence). V was trimmed by 4 bases and J by 7 bases, leaving 13 bases between them. This CDR3 reads CASSVRQADEAFF. CDR3 sequence (DNA): TGCGCCAGCAGTGTAAGGCAGGCCGATGAAGCTTTCTTT.

This clonotype was found once. Written as DNA, the CDR3 is TGTGCCAGCAGCCAAGATCCTCGGGGGGCCGAACCCCAGCATTTT. The encoded protein is CASSQDPRGAEPQHF. V gene TRBV3-1 combines with J gene TRBJ1-5; TRBD1 might be the D (6 bases). Germline CDR1 LGHDT, CDR2 YNNKEL (reference sequence). The V end lost 0 bases, the J end lost 10 bases, and 16 bases lay between the germline ends. The CDR3 has 15 amino acids.

V and J are TRBV29-1 and TRBJ2-7; D ambiguous. The CDR3 is 13 residues long. Looked up from germline, CDR1 is SQVTM and CDR2 is ANQGSEA. V lost 4 bases, J lost 3 bases, and 13 bases lay in between. The DNA of the CDR3 is TGCAGCGTTGGGTCTGGGATACTCTACGAGCAGTACTTC. Translated: CSVGSGILYEQYF.

The table lists this clonotype with a count of one. The chain is built from TRBV23-1 and TRBJ2-7, with TRBD1 identical over 7 bases. TRBV23-1 carries the ORF label, with uncertain function. This CDR3 is 18 amino acids long. With 8 bases clipped from V and 0 bases from J, the junction kept 19 bases outside the gene matches. This CDR3 is CASFPTWVSGQNSYEQYF. The CDR3 DNA reads TGCGCCAGCTTTCCCACATGGGTCTCGGGACAGAACTCCTACGAGCAGTACTTC.

This clonotype was observed a single time. V and J are TRBV4-1 and TRBJ2-2, with TRBD2 as a possible D gene (5 bases). Looked up from germline, CDR1 is MGHRA and CDR2 is YSYEKL. This CDR3 has 16 residues. The V gene lost 0 bases and the J gene lost 2 bases, with 10 bases spanning the gap. The CDR3 DNA reads TGCGCCAGCAGCCAAGATGGGCCTAGCAACACCGGGGAGCTGTTTTTT. This translates into CASSQDGPSNTGELFF.

This chain connects TRBV5-4 to TRBJ1-2; TRBD1 matches at 7 bases. J was trimmed by 4 bases and V by 4 bases; bases with no gene match: 7. CDR1 and CDR2 from the germline V gene are SGHNT and YYREEE (reference sequence). This CDR3 is 14 amino acids long. CDR3 region: CASSRRDRFYGYTF. CDR3 coding DNA: TGTGCCAGCAGCCGTAGGGACAGATTCTATGGCTACACCTTC. The full variable domain, completed using reference TRBV5-4 and TRBJ1-2, is ETGVTQSPTHLIKTRGQQVTLRCSSQSGHNTVSWYQQALGQGPQFIFQYYREEENGRGNFPPRFSGLQFPNYSSELNVNALELDDSALYLCASSRRDRFYGYTFGSGTRLTVV.

CDR3 sequence: CASSFELPDTYEQYF. The CDR3 DNA reads TGTGCCAGCAGTTTTGAACTCCCCGACACCTACGAGCAGTACTTC. The chain is built from TRBV12-3 or TRBV12-4 and TRBJ2-7; the D is unclear. V dropped 3 bases and J dropped 2 bases, with 14 bases sitting between them. The CDR3 runs to 15 residues.

This chain connects TRBV30 to TRBJ2-1; 7 positions agree with TRBD1. Per the germline V gene, CDR1 is GTSNPN and CDR2 is SVGIG (reference sequence). V lost 4 bases to trimming and J lost 8 bases; unmatched junction nucleotides: 2. The CDR3 has 11 amino acids. CDR3 residues: CAWKGAYEQFF. In DNA, the CDR3 is TGTGCCTGGAAGGGGGCATATGAGCAGTTCTTC.

The chain joins TRBV29-1 to TRBJ2-7; 10 nucleotides match TRBD2. Germline loops: CDR1 SQVTM, CDR2 ANQGSEA. V shed 4 bases, J shed 5 bases, and the junction held 17 bases outside the gene matches. This CDR3 contains 17 residues. The CDR3 region has the DNA TGCAGCGTTGCCGAACCACGCCCTAGCGGGAGTCCCAACGAGCAGTACTTC. Its protein is CSVAEPRPSGSPNEQYF.

This chain uses TRBV7-9 with TRBJ1-2; TRBD1 might be the D (5 bases). CDR1 is SEHNR and CDR2 is FQNEAQ in the germline V gene (reference sequence). Trimming removed 0 bases from V and 5 bases from J, with 13 bases in between. The CDR3 sequence is 15 residues long. The CDR3 bases are TGTGCCAGCAGCTTAGCGACGGGGGTCTTATATGGCTACACCTTC. Protein product: CASSLATGVLYGYTF.

Note on this clonotype: The junction and the germline gene differ at one end; a read error may be behind it. V usage is TRBV5-1 and J usage is TRBJ1-1; D is unresolved. Germline V gene data show CDR1 as SGHRS and CDR2 as YFSETQ. This CDR3 region has 13 residues. The CDR3 region is CASSFTENTEAFF. CDR3 coding DNA: TGTGCCAGCAGTTTCACCGAGAACACTGAAGCTTTCTTT.

This clonotype was detected a few times. The chain combines TRBV20-1 with TRBJ1-2, with D perhaps matching TRBD1 (6 bases). Germline loops: CDR1 DFQATT, CDR2 SNEGSKA (reference sequence). V lost 4 bases and J 4 bases, leaving 10 bases between the germline ends. The CDR3 has 12 residues. CDR3 sequence: CSATTGSYGYTF. DNA for the CDR3: TGCAGTGCTACTACAGGGAGCTATGGCTACACCTTC.

The chain combines TRBV6-2 or TRBV6-3 with TRBJ2-3; D is ambiguous. From germline, CDR1 is MNHEY and CDR2 SVGEGT. The CDR3 consists of 17 residues. Trimming left V 0 bases short and J 2 bases short, with 15 bases between. Written as DNA, the CDR3 is TGTGCCAGCAGTTACTCTCGGACGACCCCAAACACAGATACGCAGTATTTT. It translates to CASSYSRTTPNTDTQYF.

J is TRBJ1-2 and V is TRBV4-1, with D maybe TRBD1 (6 bases). Per the germline V gene, CDR1 is MGHRA and CDR2 is YSYEKL. The V end lost 7 bases, the J end lost 4 bases, and 19 bases lay between the germline ends. The CDR3 is made up of 15 amino acids. CDR3 sequence reads: CASKHAGDGGYGYTF. CDR3 in DNA: TGCGCCAGCAAGCACGCAGGGGACGGTGGCTATGGCTACACCTTC.

The V call is TRBV29-1, the J call TRBJ2-7; weak D call: TRBD2 (6 bases). Germline V gene lookup returns CDR1 SQVTM and CDR2 ANQGSEA. The CDR3 runs to 11 residues. Trimming removed 8 bases from V and 7 bases from J, with 15 bases in between. The CDR3 DNA reads as TGCAGCACAAAAGAGGGACTGGAGCAGTACTTC. It encodes CSTKEGLEQYF.